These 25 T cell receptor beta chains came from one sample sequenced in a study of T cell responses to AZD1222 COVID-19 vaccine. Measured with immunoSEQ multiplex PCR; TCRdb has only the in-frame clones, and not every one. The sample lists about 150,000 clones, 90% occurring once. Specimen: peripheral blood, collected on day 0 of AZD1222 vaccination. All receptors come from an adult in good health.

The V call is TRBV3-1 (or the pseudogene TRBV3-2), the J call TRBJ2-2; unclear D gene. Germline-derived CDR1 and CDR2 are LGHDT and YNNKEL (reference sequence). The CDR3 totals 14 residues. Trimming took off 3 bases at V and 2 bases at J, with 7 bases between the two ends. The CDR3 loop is CASSHGPNTGELFF. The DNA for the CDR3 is TGTGCCAGCAGCCACGGGCCAAACACCGGGGAGCTGTTTTTT.

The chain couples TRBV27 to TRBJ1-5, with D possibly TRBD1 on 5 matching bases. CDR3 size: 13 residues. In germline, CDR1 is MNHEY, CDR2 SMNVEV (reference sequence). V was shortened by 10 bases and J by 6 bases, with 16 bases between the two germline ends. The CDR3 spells CATSRGVGQPQHF. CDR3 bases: TGTGCCACCTCCCGAGGGGTTGGTCAGCCCCAGCATTTT.

DNA for the CDR3: TGCGCCAGCAGCCAAGCCCGGACCGAAATCACCCAGCAGTACTTC. This codes for CASSQARTEITQQYF. V is TRBV4-1 and J is TRBJ2-7; D is undetermined. The germline V gene has CDR1 MGHRA and CDR2 YSYEKL. CDR3 length equals 15 residues. V was trimmed by 1 base and J by 8 bases, leaving 18 bases between them.

The CDR3 loop is CASSLDLVGGLSYEQYF. The CDR3 DNA reads as TGTGCCAGCAGCTTAGATCTTGTGGGGGGGCTCTCCTACGAGCAGTACTTC. The rearrangement links TRBV11-2 to TRBJ2-7; possible D gene TRBD2, 7 bases. The CDR3 consists of 17 residues. From germline, CDR1 is SGHAT and CDR2 FQNNGV. Between the trimmed V and J ends, which lost 0 bases and 0 bases, there was a span of 15 bases.

This chain's CDR3 is CASSPEQGGNSPLHF. The CDR3 bases are TGTGCCAGCAGTCCGGAACAGGGGGGTAATTCACCCCTCCACTTT. The chain employs TRBV28 and TRBJ1-6; TRBD1 aligns across 8 bases. Per germline, CDR1 MDHEN and CDR2 SYDVKM. This CDR3 is built from 15 residues. V lost 5 bases and J lost 6; bases outside the gene matches: 6.

The CDR3 sequence: CASSPREYGYGYTF. CDR3 bases: TGTGCCAGCAGCCCCAGGGAATACGGCTATGGCTACACCTTC. The J gene is TRBJ1-2, the V gene TRBV5-6; the D gene is possibly TRBD1 (5 bases). The CDR3 has 14 amino acids. Trimming removed 4 bases at V and 4 bases at J, with 14 bases between. CDR1 and CDR2 from the germline V gene are SGHDT and YYEEEE. Filled out from reference TRBV5-6 and TRBJ1-2, the complete variable domain reads DAGVTQSPTHLIKTRGQQVTLRCSPKSGHDTVSWYQQALGQGPQFIFQYYEEEERQRGNFPDRFSGHQFPNYSSELNVNALLLGDSALYLCASSPREYGYGYTFGSGTRLTVV.

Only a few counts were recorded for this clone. The CDR3 DNA follows: TGCGCCAGCAGCCGAGCGGCAGACTCTAACTATGGCTACACCTTC. This sequence encodes CASSRAADSNYGYTF. V gene TRBV5-1 combines with J gene TRBJ1-2; D gene unclear. Trimming left V 4 bases short and J 0 bases short, with 13 bases between. The germline V gene has CDR1 SGHRS and CDR2 YFSETQ. The CDR3 consists of 15 residues.

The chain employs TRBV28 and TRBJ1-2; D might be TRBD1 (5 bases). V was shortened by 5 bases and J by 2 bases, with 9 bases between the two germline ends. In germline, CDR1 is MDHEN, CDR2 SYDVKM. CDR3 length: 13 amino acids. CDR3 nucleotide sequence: TGTGCCAGCAGTCAGGGCAGGAACTATGGCTACACCTTC. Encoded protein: CASSQGRNYGYTF.

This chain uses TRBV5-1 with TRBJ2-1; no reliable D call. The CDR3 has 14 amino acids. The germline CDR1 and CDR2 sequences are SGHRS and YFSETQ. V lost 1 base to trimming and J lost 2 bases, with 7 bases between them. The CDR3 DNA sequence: TGCGCCAGCAGCTTGTCCAGTACCTACAATGAGCAGTTCTTC. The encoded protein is CASSLSSTYNEQFF.

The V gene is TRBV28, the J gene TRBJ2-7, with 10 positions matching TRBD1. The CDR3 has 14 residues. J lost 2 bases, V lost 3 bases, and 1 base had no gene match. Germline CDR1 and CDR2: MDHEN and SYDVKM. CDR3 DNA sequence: TGTGCCAGCAGTTTCGGGACAGGGGCCTACGAGCAGTACTTC. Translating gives CASSFGTGAYEQYF.

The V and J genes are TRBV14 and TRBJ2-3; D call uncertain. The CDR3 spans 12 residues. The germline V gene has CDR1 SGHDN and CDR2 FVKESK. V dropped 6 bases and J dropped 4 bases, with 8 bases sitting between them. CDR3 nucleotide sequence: TGTGCCAGCAGTACACAGTCAGATACGCAGTATTTT. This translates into CASSTQSDTQYF. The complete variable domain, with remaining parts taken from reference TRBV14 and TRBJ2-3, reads EAGVTQFPSHSVIEKGQTVTLRCDPISGHDNLYWYRRVMGKEIKFLLHFVKESKQDESGMPNNRFLAERTGGTYSTLKVQPAELEDSGVYFCASSTQSDTQYFGPGTRLTVL.

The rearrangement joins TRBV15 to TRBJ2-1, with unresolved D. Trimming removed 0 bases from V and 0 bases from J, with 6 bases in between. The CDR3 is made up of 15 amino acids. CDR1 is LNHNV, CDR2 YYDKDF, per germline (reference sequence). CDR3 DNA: TGTGCCACCAGCAGAGAAGGCGGCTCCTACAATGAGCAGTTCTTC. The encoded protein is CATSREGGSYNEQFF. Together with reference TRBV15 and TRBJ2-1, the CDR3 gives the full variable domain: DAMVIQNPRYQVTQFGKPVTLSCSQTLNHNVMYWYQQKSSQAPKLLFHYYDKDFNNEADTPDNFQSRRPNTSFCFLDIRSPGLGDTAMYLCATSREGGSYNEQFFGPGTRLTVL.

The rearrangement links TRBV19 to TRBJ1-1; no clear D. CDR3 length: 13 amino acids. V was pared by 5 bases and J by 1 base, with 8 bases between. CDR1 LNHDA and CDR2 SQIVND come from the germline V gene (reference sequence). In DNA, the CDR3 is TGTGCCAGTAGTGACGACAAGAACACTGAAGCTTTCTTT. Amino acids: CASSDDKNTEAFF.

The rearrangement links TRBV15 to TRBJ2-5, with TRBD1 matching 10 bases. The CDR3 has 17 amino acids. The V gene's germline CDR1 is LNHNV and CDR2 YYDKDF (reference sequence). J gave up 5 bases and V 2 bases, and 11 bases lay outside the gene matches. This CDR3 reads CATSRPRGQGRGETQYF. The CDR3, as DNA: TGTGCCACCAGCAGACCGAGGGGACAGGGGAGAGGGGAGACCCAGTACTTC.

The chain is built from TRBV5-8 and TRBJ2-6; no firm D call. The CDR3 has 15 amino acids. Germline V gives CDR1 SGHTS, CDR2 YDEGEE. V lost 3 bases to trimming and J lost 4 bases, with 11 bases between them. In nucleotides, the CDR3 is TGTGCCAGCAGCTCGTGGGGTGGAGGGGCCAACGTCCTGACTTTC. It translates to CASSSWGGGANVLTF. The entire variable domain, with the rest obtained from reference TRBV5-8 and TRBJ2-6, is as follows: EAGVTQSPTHLIKTRGQQATLRCSPISGHTSVYWYQQALGLGLQFLLWYDEGEERNRGNFPPRFSGRQFPNYSSELNVNALELEDSALYLCASSSWGGGANVLTFGAGSRLTVL.

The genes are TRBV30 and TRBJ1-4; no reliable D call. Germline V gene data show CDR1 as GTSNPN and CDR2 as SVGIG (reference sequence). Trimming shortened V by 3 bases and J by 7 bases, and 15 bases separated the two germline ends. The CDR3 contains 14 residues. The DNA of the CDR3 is TGTGCCTGGAGGCCGGATCTGCGGGGTGAAAAACTGTTTTTT. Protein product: CAWRPDLRGEKLFF.

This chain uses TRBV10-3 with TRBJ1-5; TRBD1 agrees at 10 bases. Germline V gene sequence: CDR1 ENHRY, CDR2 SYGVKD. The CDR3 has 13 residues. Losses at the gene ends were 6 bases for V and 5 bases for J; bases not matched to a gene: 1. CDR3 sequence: CAISGQGDQPQHF. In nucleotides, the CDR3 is TGTGCCATCAGCGGACAGGGGGATCAGCCCCAGCATTTT.

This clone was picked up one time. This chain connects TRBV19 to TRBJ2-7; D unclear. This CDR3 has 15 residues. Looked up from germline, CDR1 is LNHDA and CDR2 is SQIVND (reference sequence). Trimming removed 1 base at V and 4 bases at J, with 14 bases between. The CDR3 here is CASSIVRLPVYEQYF. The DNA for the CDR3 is TGTGCCAGTAGTATAGTACGACTGCCGGTTTACGAGCAGTACTTC.

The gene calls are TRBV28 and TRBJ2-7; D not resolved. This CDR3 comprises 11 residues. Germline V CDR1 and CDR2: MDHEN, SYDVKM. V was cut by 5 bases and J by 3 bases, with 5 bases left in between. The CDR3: CASSGFYEQYF. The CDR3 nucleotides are TGTGCCAGCAGTGGGTTCTACGAGCAGTACTTC.

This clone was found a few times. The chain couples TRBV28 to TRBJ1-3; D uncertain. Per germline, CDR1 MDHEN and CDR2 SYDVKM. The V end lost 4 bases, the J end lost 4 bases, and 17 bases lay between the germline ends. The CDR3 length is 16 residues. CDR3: CASSSPGLQPGNTIYF. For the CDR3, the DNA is TGTGCCAGCAGTTCCCCCGGACTCCAGCCCGGAAACACCATATATTTT.

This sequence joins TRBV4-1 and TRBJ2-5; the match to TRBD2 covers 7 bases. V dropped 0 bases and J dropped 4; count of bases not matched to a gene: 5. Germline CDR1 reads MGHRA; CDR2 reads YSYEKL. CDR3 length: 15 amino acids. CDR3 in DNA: TGCGCCAGCAGCCAAGATTTCGGGGGGAGAGAGACCCAGTACTTC. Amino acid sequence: CASSQDFGGRETQYF.

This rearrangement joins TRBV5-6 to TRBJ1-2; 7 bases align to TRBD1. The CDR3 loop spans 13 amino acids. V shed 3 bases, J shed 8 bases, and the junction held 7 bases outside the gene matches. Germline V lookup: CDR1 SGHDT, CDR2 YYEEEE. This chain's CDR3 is CASSWGQTSGYTF. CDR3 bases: TGTGCCAGCAGCTGGGGACAGACCAGCGGCTACACCTTC.

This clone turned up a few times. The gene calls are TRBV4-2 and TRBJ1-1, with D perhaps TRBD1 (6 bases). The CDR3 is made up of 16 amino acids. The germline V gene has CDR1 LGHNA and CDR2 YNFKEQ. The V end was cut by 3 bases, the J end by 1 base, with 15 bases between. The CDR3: CASSQQVRGQNTEAFF. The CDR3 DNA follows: TGTGCCAGCAGCCAGCAGGTCAGGGGCCAGAACACTGAAGCTTTCTTT.

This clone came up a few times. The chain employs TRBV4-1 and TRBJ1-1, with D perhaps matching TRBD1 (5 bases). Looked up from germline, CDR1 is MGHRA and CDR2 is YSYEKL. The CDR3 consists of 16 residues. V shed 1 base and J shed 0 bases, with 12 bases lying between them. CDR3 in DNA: TGCGCCAGCAGCCAAGTCCTCAGGGTTATGAACACTGAAGCTTTCTTT. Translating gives CASSQVLRVMNTEAFF.

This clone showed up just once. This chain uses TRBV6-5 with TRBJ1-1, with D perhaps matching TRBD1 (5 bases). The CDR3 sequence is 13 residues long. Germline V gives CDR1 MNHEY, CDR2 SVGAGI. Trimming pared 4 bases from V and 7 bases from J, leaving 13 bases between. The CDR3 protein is CASSSRDYFEAFF. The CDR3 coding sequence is TGTGCCAGCAGTTCCAGGGACTACTTTGAAGCTTTCTTT.